A single sample gave rise to the 27 T cell receptor beta chains below, sequenced in a study of regulatory T cells in long-lasting Graves disease. The authors built TCR beta libraries using iRepertoire HTBI primers and Arm-PCR of CDR3 regions. TCRdb re-analysed the multiplex PCR reads in MiXCR, keeping a single row per CDR3 protein. The table shows 400,000 to 500,000 distinct CDR3 sequences, with roughly 20% occurring only once. Time point described: persistent/refractory GD, antithyroid drugs over 5 years with positive TRAb. Extracted PBMC RNA gave rise to the TCR library. The specimen was peripheral blood mononuclear cells (PBMCs), collected when the disease was refractory, from a patient treated with antithyroid drugs. These receptors were taken from a female donor with Graves disease.

Remarks on this clonotype: Given a much more abundant clone one base away, this may be a read error. The gene calls are TRBV12-3 or TRBV12-4 and TRBJ1-5, with D maybe TRBD1 (6 bases). The ends were cut back, 6 bases at V and 4 bases at J, with 16 bases in the middle. This CDR3 has 15 residues. The CDR3, as DNA: TGTGCCAGCAGCCCTGGACAGACCGAAAATCAGCCCCAGCATTTT. Translating it yields CASSPGQTENQPQHF.

This clonotype was recorded only once. The chain carries TRBV11-3 and TRBJ1-1; TRBD1 matches 7 bases. V gave up 2 bases and J gave up 7 bases; unmatched junction bases: 7. This CDR3 contains 14 residues. Per germline, CDR1 SGHNT and CDR2 YENEEA. The CDR3 nucleotides are TGTGCCAGCAGCTTACATCCAGGGGGAGTTGAAGCTTTCTTT. This translates into CASSLHPGGVEAFF.

The rearrangement uses TRBV6-1 and TRBJ1-6; D gene ambiguous. The CDR3 has 14 residues. The germline V and J ends were trimmed by 4 bases and 6 bases, with 10 bases remaining between them. The V gene's germline CDR1 is MNHNS and CDR2 SASEGT. As DNA, the CDR3 is TGTGCCAGCAGTGGGGCGCCCGGTAATTCACCCCTCCACTTT. Residues: CASSGAPGNSPLHF.

This clonotype appeared many times. The chain joins TRBV12-3 or TRBV12-4 to TRBJ1-4; maybe TRBD1 (6 bases). Trimming shortened V by 3 bases and J by 10 bases, and 15 bases separated the two germline ends. The CDR3 spans 14 residues. CDR3 sequence reads: CASSLAGLGGKLFF. The CDR3 nucleotides read TGTGCCAGCAGTTTGGCGGGGTTAGGGGGAAAACTGTTTTTT.

This clonotype was picked up a small number of times. The chain links TRBV19 to TRBJ1-1, with D possibly being TRBD1 (6 bases). V shed 5 bases and J shed 3 bases, with 13 bases lying between them. Germline loops: CDR1 LNHDA, CDR2 SQIVND (reference sequence). The CDR3 extends over 14 amino acids. The CDR3 DNA is TGTGCCAGTAGTTGGACAGCGTTGGACACTGAAGCTTTCTTT. Translating it yields CASSWTALDTEAFF. The full variable domain, rest sourced from reference TRBV19 and TRBJ1-1, is DGGITQSPKYLFRKEGQNVTLSCEQNLNHDAMYWYRQDPGQGLRLIYYSQIVNDFQKGDIAEGYSVSREKKESFPLTVTSAQKNPTAFYLCASSWTALDTEAFFGQGTRLTVV.

The table lists this clonotype with many counts. The chain recombines TRBV11-2 with TRBJ2-7, with 8 bases fitting TRBD2. CDR3 length equals 15 residues. V shed 4 bases and J 2 bases; nucleotides not matched to a gene: 7. Looked up from germline, CDR1 is SGHAT and CDR2 is FQNNGV. DNA of the CDR3: TGTGCCAGCAGCTCTCGACTAGCGTTCCCCTACGAGCAGTACTTC. Residues: CASSSRLAFPYEQYF.

This clonotype has at least ten counts. This chain joins TRBV27 and TRBJ2-7, with TRBD1 matching over 7 bases. Per germline, CDR1 MNHEY and CDR2 SMNVEV (reference sequence). The CDR3 has 14 amino acids. With 4 bases clipped from V and 0 bases from J, the junction kept 3 bases outside the gene matches. CDR3 loop: CASSWTGLSYEQYF. DNA for the CDR3: TGTGCCAGCAGTTGGACAGGCCTCTCCTACGAGCAGTACTTC.

This clonotype came up a few times. The V call is TRBV9, the J call TRBJ2-2, with 7 nucleotides matching TRBD1. This CDR3 has 14 residues. Germline V gene sequence: CDR1 SGDLS, CDR2 YYNGEE. After removal of 4 bases from V and 5 bases from J, the junction contained 5 bases not matched to a gene. CDR3: CASSLSGQTGELFF. In nucleotides, the CDR3 is TGTGCCAGCAGCCTTTCGGGACAGACCGGGGAGCTGTTTTTT.

This clonotype was counted between two and nine times. The chain couples TRBV12-3 or TRBV12-4 to TRBJ2-5; the match to TRBD1 covers 12 bases. V lost 6 bases to trimming and J lost 4 bases; unmatched junction nucleotides: 6. CDR3 length equals 15 residues. The CDR3 spells CASSRDRGPGETQYF. The DNA of the CDR3 is TGTGCCAGCAGCAGGGACAGGGGGCCAGGAGAGACCCAGTACTTC.

This clonotype was counted only a few times. J is TRBJ2-2 and V is TRBV7-6; 7 nucleotides match TRBD2. Germline V gene sequence: CDR1 SGHVS, CDR2 FNYEAQ. With V trimmed by 4 bases and J by 6 bases, 5 bases remained unmatched. The CDR3 is 14 residues long. CDR3 DNA: TGTGCCAGCAGCTGGCAACTAGCGTCCGGGGAGCTGTTTTTT. It codes for CASSWQLASGELFF.

This clonotype appeared many times. The chain employs TRBV28 and TRBJ1-5, with D possibly matching TRBD1 (5 bases). The CDR3 length is 15 residues. Trimming took off 8 bases at V and 2 bases at J, with 16 bases between the two ends. Germline CDR1 and CDR2: MDHEN and SYDVKM. The CDR3 DNA sequence: TGTGCCAGCGACGCCCGGGGGGACGGCAATCAGCCCCAGCATTTT. Translating it yields CASDARGDGNQPQHF.

This clonotype was seen a few times. The gene calls are TRBV28 and TRBJ1-6, with 10 bases identical to TRBD1. Germline trimming cut 5 bases from V and 0 bases from J; bases unmatched to any gene: 4. The germline V gene has CDR1 MDHEN and CDR2 SYDVKM. The CDR3 sequence is 17 residues long. The DNA for the CDR3 is TGTGCCAGCAGTCCGGGACAGGGGAGCTCCTATAATTCACCCCTCCACTTT. This translates into CASSPGQGSSYNSPLHF.

This chain uses TRBV7-9 with TRBJ2-5; D is perhaps TRBD2 (6 bases). The V end was cut by 5 bases, the J end by 6 bases, with 13 bases between. This CDR3 is 13 amino acids long. Looked up from germline, CDR1 is SEHNR and CDR2 is FQNEAQ (reference sequence). Here the CDR3 DNA reads TGTGCCAGCAGCCCCGAGGGAGGCCAGACCCAGTACTTC. Protein sequence: CASSPEGGQTQYF. Full variable domain (rest looked up from reference TRBV7-9 and TRBJ2-5): DTGVSQNPRHKITKRGQNVTFRCDPISEHNRLYWYRQTLGQGPEFLTYFQNEAQLEKSRLLSDRFSAERPKGSFSTLEIQRTEQGDSAMYLCASSPEGGQTQYFGPGTRLLVL.

V gene TRBV27 combines with J gene TRBJ2-1; possible D gene TRBD2, 6 bases. Germline loops: CDR1 MNHEY, CDR2 SMNVEV (reference sequence). There are 15 residues in the CDR3. The V end was cut by 2 bases, the J end by 8 bases, with 16 bases between. The CDR3 spells CASSLPFAGKYEQFF. The CDR3 DNA reads TGTGCCAGCAGTTTACCTTTCGCGGGGAAATATGAGCAGTTCTTC.

This clonotype was recorded a few times. The chain is built from TRBV24-1 and TRBJ2-7; the D gene is possibly TRBD1 (6 bases). Germline lookup yields CDR1 KGHDR and CDR2 SFDVKD. The V and J ends lost 4 bases and 3 bases respectively, with 9 bases between them. The CDR3 runs 13 residues. In nucleotides, the CDR3 is TGTGCCACCAGTGACACGACAGGCTACGAGCAGTACTTC. Translation: CATSDTTGYEQYF.

The rearrangement uses TRBV5-1 and TRBJ2-2; TRBD2 matches at 11 bases. J gave up 6 bases and V 0 bases, and 7 bases lay outside the gene matches. Per germline, CDR1 SGHRS and CDR2 YFSETQ. The CDR3 loop spans 17 amino acids. The CDR3 sequence: CASSLDTSGSGAGELFF. The CDR3 DNA follows: TGCGCCAGCAGCTTGGACACTAGCGGGAGTGGGGCCGGGGAGCTGTTTTTT.

This chain joins TRBV14 and TRBJ2-2; D possibly corresponds to TRBD2 (7 bases). This CDR3 is built from 18 residues. Trimming shortened V by 4 bases and J by 6 bases, and 24 bases separated the two germline ends. Germline CDR1 SGHDN, CDR2 FVKESK. DNA of the CDR3: TGTGCCAGCAGCCGTGGACGGCGGGGACGCGGGGGCGCCGGGGAGCTGTTTTTT. It codes for CASSRGRRGRGGAGELFF.

The chain is built from TRBV30 and TRBJ2-5; the D gene could be TRBD1 or TRBD2 (6 bases each). TRBJ2-1 explains the end of the DNA better; the J call may be wrong. The CDR3 covers 13 residues. CDR1 and CDR2 (germline): GTSNPN, SVGIG (reference sequence). CDR3 DNA: TGTGCCTGGACTTACGGGGGCGTCAGCGAGCAGTTCTTC. Translated: CAWTYGGVSEQFF.

This chain connects TRBV20-1 to TRBJ2-2; 10 bases agree with TRBD1. With 6 bases clipped from V and 0 bases from J, the junction kept 7 bases outside the gene matches. CDR3 length equals 16 residues. CDR1 DFQATT and CDR2 SNEGSKA come from the germline V gene (reference sequence). The DNA for the CDR3 is TGCAGTGCGGGGGGACAGGGGCTACCGAACACCGGGGAGCTGTTTTTT. Translation gives CSAGGQGLPNTGELFF.

This clonotype was seen many times. The J gene is TRBJ2-7, the V gene TRBV12-3 or TRBV12-4, with TRBD2 matching 7 bases. The CDR3 is 15 amino acids. V lost 5 bases, J lost 6 bases, and 13 bases stayed unmatched. The chain's CDR3 is CASSPFGAGEVEQYF. The CDR3, as DNA: TGTGCCAGCAGTCCGTTCGGTGCGGGAGAGGTCGAGCAGTACTTC.

A remark on this clonotype: This sequence may be a read error, since a much larger clone differs from it by one base. The V call is TRBV14, the J call TRBJ2-7; D ambiguous. Germline CDR1 and CDR2: SGHDN and FVKESK. V was clipped by 6 bases and J by 2 bases, with 2 bases between them. The CDR3 sequence is 10 residues long. This CDR3 is CASRPYEQYF. The DNA of the CDR3 is TGTGCCAGCAGACCCTACGAGCAGTACTTC.

This clonotype was detected many times. The V and J genes are TRBV7-3 and TRBJ2-2, with 8 bases identical to TRBD2. The CDR3 is 15 amino acids. Germline CDR1 SGHTA, CDR2 FQGTGA. Trimming took 4 bases from V and 3 from J; bases not matched to a gene: 4. Written as DNA, the CDR3 is TGTGCCAGCAGCTCAAGCGGGAGCGACACCGGGGAGCTGTTTTTT. It specifies CASSSSGSDTGELFF.

The table lists this clonotype with many counts. This chain links TRBV28 with TRBJ2-7; D unresolved. V lost 6 bases and J lost 1, with 13 bases in between. From germline, CDR1 is MDHEN and CDR2 SYDVKM. This CDR3 comprises 14 residues. The CDR3 loop is CASSIPRPSYEQYF. Written as DNA, the CDR3 is TGTGCCAGCAGCATACCCCGCCCTTCCTACGAGCAGTACTTC.

This clonotype was detected many times. The chain has TRBV15 and TRBJ1-2; possibly TRBD1 for D (5 bases). Per the germline V gene, CDR1 is LNHNV and CDR2 is YYDKDF (reference sequence). This CDR3 is 14 amino acids long. V lost 0 bases to trimming and J lost 4 bases, with 9 bases between them. CDR3 nucleotides: TGTGCCACCAGCAGAGATGGGGGTGGCTATGGCTACACCTTC. Translating gives CATSRDGGGYGYTF.

At least ten counts were recorded for this clonotype. The genes are TRBV2 and TRBJ1-6, with 11 bases fitting TRBD1. The CDR3 is made up of 16 amino acids. Looked up from germline, CDR1 is SNHLY and CDR2 is FYNNEI. V dropped 0 bases and J dropped 7; count of bases not matched to a gene: 2. The DNA for the CDR3 is TGTGCCAGCAGTGAAGCGGGACAGGGGGTGAATTCACCCCTCCACTTT. Translated, it gives CASSEAGQGVNSPLHF. The variable domain in full, with the rest retrieved from reference TRBV2 and TRBJ1-6, is EPEVTQTPSHQVTQMGQEVILRCVPISNHLYFYWYRQILGQKVEFLVSFYNNEISEKSEIFDDQFSVERPDGSNFTLKIRSTKLEDSAMYFCASSEAGQGVNSPLHFGNGTRLTVT.

This clonotype occurred many times. The chain is built from TRBV6-5 and TRBJ2-5, with no clear D. The germline CDR1 and CDR2 sequences are MNHEY and SVGAGI. The ends were cut back, 0 bases at V and 2 bases at J, with 7 bases in the middle. The CDR3 has 14 residues. CDR3 in DNA: TGTGCCAGCAGTTACTCGGACGCTCAAGAGACCCAGTACTTC. Amino acids: CASSYSDAQETQYF.

This clonotype showed up many times. The rearrangement joins TRBV27 to TRBJ1-1; D unclear. There are 12 residues in the CDR3. V was pared by 6 bases and J by 8 bases, with 13 bases between. The germline gives CDR1 MNHEY, CDR2 SMNVEV (reference sequence). CDR3 sequence: CASSLGGREAFF. The DNA for the CDR3 is TGTGCCAGCAGCTTAGGAGGCCGGGAAGCTTTCTTT.